These 5 T cell receptor beta chains share one sample of origin, sequenced in a study of T cell repertoires in cytomegalovirus infection. TCRdb called the reads again in MiXCR, with one record for every CDR3 protein. The sample carries some 300,000 distinct CDR3 sequences, 8% to 10% recorded once. Sequences were obtained from PBMCs. The receptors come from a human donor in good health (CMV status not recorded). Some clones in this sample may be carry-over from other donors' samples.

This clonotype was recorded at least ten times. The chain links TRBV11-1 to TRBJ1-4, with D unresolved. CDR1 SGHAT and CDR2 FQDESV come from the germline V gene (reference sequence). This CDR3 has 15 amino acids. V was cut by 2 bases and J by 5 bases, with 12 bases left in between. The chain's CDR3 is CASSLYGLPNEKLFF. The DNA of the CDR3 is TGTGCCAGCAGCTTATACGGCCTTCCGAATGAAAAACTGTTTTTT.

This clonotype occurred many times. The chain is built from TRBV6-1 and TRBJ1-2; no firm D call. This CDR3 is built from 13 residues. The germline CDR1 and CDR2 sequences are MNHNS and SASEGT. Trimming left V 7 bases short and J 0 bases short, with 9 bases between. In DNA, the CDR3 is TGTGCCAGCAAAACAAGGGCTAACTATGGCTACACCTTC. This sequence encodes CASKTRANYGYTF.

This clonotype was found many times. The CDR3 region is CASSDREVRQETQYF. The DNA of the CDR3 is TGTGCCAGCAGTGACAGGGAGGTTCGTCAAGAGACCCAGTACTTC. The rearrangement uses TRBV2 and TRBJ2-5; maybe TRBD2 (6 bases). The CDR3 contains 15 residues. Trimming shortened V by 3 bases and J by 2 bases, and 13 bases separated the two germline ends. Germline assignment: CDR1 SNHLY and CDR2 FYNNEI. Full variable domain (remainder filled in from reference TRBV2 and TRBJ2-5): EPEVTQTPSHQVTQMGQEVILRCVPISNHLYFYWYRQILGQKVEFLVSFYNNEISEKSEIFDDQFSVERPDGSNFTLKIRSTKLEDSAMYFCASSDREVRQETQYFGPGTRLLVL.

This clonotype was observed at least ten times. The chain employs TRBV20-1 and TRBJ2-6; D possibly corresponds to TRBD1 (6 bases). The CDR3 is 16 amino acids. Germline V gene sequence: CDR1 DFQATT, CDR2 SNEGSKA (reference sequence). V was shortened by 3 bases and J by 0 bases, with 12 bases between the two germline ends. CDR3: CSASGQLSSGANVLTF. As DNA, the CDR3 is TGCAGTGCTAGCGGACAGCTGAGCTCTGGGGCCAACGTCCTGACTTTC.

This clonotype has at least ten counts. This chain connects TRBV5-6 to TRBJ2-7, with no clear D. V lost 2 bases and J lost 3, with 6 bases in between. This CDR3 comprises 12 residues. Germline CDR1 and CDR2: SGHDT and YYEEEE. CDR3 loop: CASSLNSYEQYV. In DNA, the CDR3 is TGTGCCAGCAGCTTAAACAGCTACGAGCAGTACGTC.